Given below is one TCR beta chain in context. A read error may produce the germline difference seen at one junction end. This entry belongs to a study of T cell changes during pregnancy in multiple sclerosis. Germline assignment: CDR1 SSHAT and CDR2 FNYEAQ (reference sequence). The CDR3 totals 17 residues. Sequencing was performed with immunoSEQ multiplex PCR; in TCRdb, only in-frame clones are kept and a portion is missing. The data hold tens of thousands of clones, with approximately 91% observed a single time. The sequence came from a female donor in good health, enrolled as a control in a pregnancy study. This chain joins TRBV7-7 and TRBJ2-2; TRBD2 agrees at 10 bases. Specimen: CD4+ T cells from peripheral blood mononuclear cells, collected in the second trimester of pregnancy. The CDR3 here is CASSPGLAAANTGELFF. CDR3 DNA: TGTGCTAGCAGCCCCGGACTAGCGGCGGCGAACACCGGGGAGCTGTTTTTT.